One sample yielded the 24 T cell receptor beta chains listed below, sequenced in a study of T cell changes during pregnancy in multiple sclerosis. The protocol was immunoSEQ multiplex PCR, while the TCRdb copy is restricted to in-frame clones and leaves out a portion. The table shows some 28,000 clones, with 85% to 90% occurring only once. Sequenced here: CD8+ T cells from peripheral blood mononuclear cells, sampled before pregnancy. The receptors originated from a female donor with multiple sclerosis, enrolled in a pregnancy study.

The chain joins TRBV19 to TRBJ2-7; TRBD1 matches at 9 bases. The junction had 4 bases not matched to a gene; V was cut back by 9 bases and J by 1 base. This CDR3 comprises 13 residues. CDR1 and CDR2 (germline): LNHDA, SQIVND (reference sequence). CDR3 in amino acids: CASWDRESYEQYF. In DNA, the CDR3 is TGTGCCAGCTGGGACAGGGAGTCCTACGAGCAGTACTTC.

The CDR3 nucleotides read TGTGCCAGCAGCCCTGAGGGGACAGGGTACTATGGCTACACCTTC. As protein: CASSPEGTGYYGYTF. The rearrangement uses TRBV9 and TRBJ1-2; 9 positions match TRBD1. The length of the CDR3 is 15 residues. V trimming: 4 bases; J trimming: 3 bases; junction bases outside the gene matches: 7. Looked up from germline, CDR1 is SGDLS and CDR2 is YYNGEE.

The rearrangement joins TRBV4-3 to TRBJ2-2, with 11 positions matching TRBD1. The CDR3 is 17 amino acids. V lost 1 base and J lost 6; bases outside the gene matches: 7. The germline V gene encodes CDR1 LGHNA and CDR2 YSLEER. This CDR3 reads CASSQARTGGEAGELFF. The CDR3 nucleotides read TGCGCCAGCAGCCAAGCCCGGACAGGGGGCGAAGCCGGGGAGCTGTTTTTT.

The gene calls are TRBV18 and TRBJ1-6; D ambiguous. The germline V and J ends were trimmed by 2 bases and 2 bases, with 10 bases remaining between them. The CDR3 contains 16 residues. Germline CDR1 and CDR2: KGHSH and LQKENI. As DNA, the CDR3 is TGTGCCAGCTCACCAACGGGTATAGCCTATAATTCACCCCTCCACTTT. Protein sequence: CASSPTGIAYNSPLHF.

The rearrangement uses TRBV27 and TRBJ1-2; D is perhaps TRBD1 (5 bases). The V end lost 0 bases, the J end lost 4 bases, and 9 bases lay between the germline ends. This CDR3 is built from 14 residues. Per the germline V gene, CDR1 is MNHEY and CDR2 is SMNVEV (reference sequence). CDR3 in amino acids: CASSLSGPIYGYTF. The CDR3 nucleotides read TGTGCCAGCAGTTTATCGGGGCCGATCTATGGCTACACCTTC.

V is TRBV27 and J is TRBJ2-7; D is possibly TRBD1 (6 bases). Trimming left V 6 bases short and J 3 bases short, with 18 bases between. The CDR3 totals 15 residues. The germline CDR1 and CDR2 sequences are MNHEY and SMNVEV (reference sequence). In nucleotides, the CDR3 is TGTGCCAGCAGATCTCCCTGGACAGTACACTACGAGCAGTACTTC. Protein: CASRSPWTVHYEQYF.

J is TRBJ1-2 and V is TRBV5-6; D remains ambiguous. The CDR3 has 16 residues. Trimming shortened V by 4 bases and J by 5 bases, and 21 bases separated the two germline ends. Per germline, CDR1 SGHDT and CDR2 YYEEEE. CDR3: CASSHRSLAGWYGYTF. Written as DNA, the CDR3 is TGTGCCAGCAGCCACCGTAGTCTGGCAGGATGGTATGGCTACACCTTC.

The J gene is TRBJ1-4, the V gene TRBV7-3; 10 positions agree with TRBD1. The CDR3 loop spans 16 amino acids. In germline, CDR1 is SGHTA, CDR2 FQGTGA. The V and J ends lost 4 bases and 7 bases, in that order; junction bases with no gene match: 9. The CDR3 is CASSSAGTGVGEKLFF. Written as DNA, the CDR3 is TGTGCCAGCAGCTCTGCCGGGACAGGGGTCGGTGAAAAACTGTTTTTT.

The chain recombines TRBV6-5 with TRBJ1-2; D is undetermined. The CDR3 runs 13 residues. The V gene's germline CDR1 is MNHEY and CDR2 SVGAGI. Trimming took off 5 bases at V and 7 bases at J, with 14 bases between the two ends. The CDR3 bases are TGTGCCAGCAGTCCCGGAGGTCTGGGTGGCTACACCTTC. Its translation: CASSPGGLGGYTF.

The chain joins TRBV7-9 to TRBJ2-7, with 8 bases matching TRBD1. Germline V gives CDR1 SEHNR, CDR2 FQNEAQ (reference sequence). CDR3 length equals 13 residues. Trimming cost V 1 base and J 6 bases; bases outside gene matches: 2. This CDR3 is CASSLGTGPEQYF. CDR3 nucleotides: TGTGCCAGCAGCTTAGGGACAGGGCCCGAGCAGTACTTC.

The rearrangement links TRBV7-9 to TRBJ2-3, with D perhaps TRBD1 (5 bases). The germline V gene encodes CDR1 SEHNR and CDR2 FQNEAQ (reference sequence). Trimming left V 3 bases short and J 0 bases short, with 10 bases between. The CDR3 consists of 15 residues. CDR3: CASSLDTPSTDTQYF. CDR3 sequence (DNA): TGTGCCAGCAGCTTGGACACTCCTAGCACAGATACGCAGTATTTT.

CDR3 DNA: TGTGCCAGCAGCCAGACGGGGGGGCCAGAGACCCAGTACTTC. Translation: CASSQTGGPETQYF. The chain is built from TRBV27 and TRBJ2-5; 8 bases are a match to TRBD2. Germline V gives CDR1 MNHEY, CDR2 SMNVEV (reference sequence). There are 14 residues in the CDR3. Trimming cost V 6 bases and J 4 bases; bases outside gene matches: 7.

This chain joins TRBV28 and TRBJ2-7; 9 nucleotides align to TRBD1. Trimming removed 6 bases from V and 2 bases from J; junction bases left unmatched: 8. CDR1 is MDHEN, CDR2 SYDVKM, per germline. The CDR3 has 15 residues. Here the CDR3 reads CASSVAGTGPYEQYF. DNA of the CDR3: TGTGCCAGCAGCGTTGCCGGGACAGGGCCCTACGAGCAGTACTTC.

The rearrangement links TRBV27 to TRBJ1-2; TRBD1 agrees at 7 bases. CDR1 and CDR2 from the germline V gene are MNHEY and SMNVEV (reference sequence). This CDR3 spans 13 amino acids. V lost 3 bases to trimming and J lost 4 bases; unmatched junction nucleotides: 2. CDR3 sequence reads: CASSLAGGYGYTF. As DNA, the CDR3 is TGTGCCAGCAGTTTGGCAGGGGGCTATGGCTACACCTTC.

The V gene is TRBV2, the J gene TRBJ2-1; D is perhaps TRBD2 (6 bases). Germline CDR1 and CDR2: SNHLY and FYNNEI. Between the trimmed V and J ends, which lost 10 bases and 5 bases, there was a span of 27 bases. CDR3 length: 17 residues. The DNA of the CDR3 is TGTGCCATCTCAGCCTTATCTAGCGAGCGTGTCGACAATGAGCAGTTCTTC. As protein: CAISALSSERVDNEQFF. Full variable domain (outside the CDR3, taken from reference TRBV2 and TRBJ2-1): EPEVTQTPSHQVTQMGQEVILRCVPISNHLYFYWYRQILGQKVEFLVSFYNNEISEKSEIFDDQFSVERPDGSNFTLKIRSTKLEDSAMYFCAISALSSERVDNEQFFGPGTRLTVL.

A note on this clone: A read error may produce the germline difference seen at one junction end. The CDR3 is CDGRGGQPQHF. In DNA form, the CDR3 reads TGTGACGGGAGGGGTGGCCAGCCCCAGCATTTT. The rearrangement joins TRBV20-1 to TRBJ1-5, with D possibly being TRBD1 (5 bases). The CDR3 runs to 11 residues. Germline assignment: CDR1 DFQATT and CDR2 SNEGSKA (reference sequence).

The chain joins TRBV11-2 to TRBJ1-1, with D perhaps TRBD1 (5 bases). Trimming stripped 2 bases from V and 4 bases from J, with 11 bases between. Germline V gene data show CDR1 as SGHAT and CDR2 as FQNNGV. This CDR3 is built from 14 residues. The CDR3 DNA sequence: TGTGCCAGCAGCTTAATCAGGGCTGGCACTGAAGCTTTCTTT. Its protein product is CASSLIRAGTEAFF.

This clone was counted once. The rearrangement joins TRBV5-1 to TRBJ1-3, with D unclear. This CDR3 has 14 amino acids. CDR1 and CDR2 (germline): SGHRS, YFSETQ. V was trimmed by 1 base and J by 3 bases, leaving 8 bases between them. CDR3 amino acids: CASSLSGYGNTIYF. DNA of the CDR3: TGCGCCAGCAGCTTGAGCGGTTATGGAAACACCATATATTTT.

The gene calls are TRBV29-1 and TRBJ1-1, with 9 bases identical to TRBD1. Trimming removed 4 bases from V and 3 bases from J; junction bases left unmatched: 9. Per germline, CDR1 SQVTM and CDR2 ANQGSEA. This CDR3 has 15 residues. CDR3 sequence reads: CSVATPGQGDTEAFF. The DNA of the CDR3 is TGCAGCGTTGCAACTCCGGGACAGGGTGACACTGAAGCTTTCTTT.

V and J are TRBV7-9 and TRBJ2-7; 10 positions match TRBD1. Looked up from germline, CDR1 is SEHNR and CDR2 is FQNEAQ (reference sequence). With 5 bases clipped from V and 2 bases from J, the junction kept 9 bases outside the gene matches. CDR3 size: 16 residues. DNA for the CDR3: TGTGCCAGCAGCAATACCGGGACAGGGGATCCCTACGAGCAGTACTTC. Its translation: CASSNTGTGDPYEQYF.

This clone is medium-sized in the sample. The chain combines TRBV6-4 with TRBJ2-3, with 10 bases fitting TRBD2. V shed 3 bases, J shed 4 bases, and the junction held 4 bases outside the gene matches. From germline, CDR1 is MRHNA and CDR2 SNTAGT. CDR3 length equals 15 residues. Here the CDR3 reads CASSESSGGADTQYF. The CDR3 coding sequence is TGTGCCAGCAGTGAATCCAGCGGGGGGGCAGATACGCAGTATTTT.

This clone came up once. This rearrangement joins TRBV29-1 to TRBJ2-2, with D unclear. Per the germline V gene, CDR1 is SQVTM and CDR2 is ANQGSEA. The CDR3 contains 16 residues. V lost 5 bases to trimming and J lost 1 base, with 17 bases between them. The CDR3 DNA reads as TGCAGCGTTAGATTTCGCAGGATTGAGAACACCGGGGAGCTGTTTTTT. It is translated as CSVRFRRIENTGELFF.

This clone was found a few times. The chain recombines TRBV27 with TRBJ1-1; D unclear. Per the germline V gene, CDR1 is MNHEY and CDR2 is SMNVEV (reference sequence). The V end was cut by 5 bases, the J end by 0 bases, with 13 bases between. This CDR3 contains 15 residues. This CDR3 reads CASSAHGVLNTEAFF. CDR3 nucleotides: TGTGCCAGCAGTGCACACGGGGTGTTGAACACTGAAGCTTTCTTT.

The genes are TRBV19 and TRBJ2-1; TRBD1 agrees at 8 bases. Germline values: CDR1 LNHDA, CDR2 SQIVND (reference sequence). J was trimmed by 2 bases and V by 5 bases; bases with no gene match: 17. The CDR3 is 19 residues long. For the CDR3, the DNA is TGTGCCAGTAGTCAGGACAGGGATGGAAGTTTCCCCCCCTACAATGAGCAGTTCTTC. Translation: CASSQDRDGSFPPYNEQFF.